Each of the 6 T cell receptor beta chains below was sequenced from the same sample in a study of T-cell reconstitution after alpha-beta-depleted transplantation in children. Construction of the TCRbeta library involved unique molecular identifiers. Via MiXCR, TCRdb re-called the PCR reads, giving one row per CDR3 protein. There are fewer than 150,000 distinct CDR3 sequences in the sample; under 25% occur only once, and under 12% lies in the top ten. The sequences come from PBMCs, mostly from graft donor cells, collected 180 days after TCRalphabeta/CD19-depleted stem cell transplant. The receptor set was obtained from a male patient aged 2 to 9 who had a stem cell transplant for chronic granulomatous disease, so the T cells may come from the graft donor.

V gene TRBV28 combines with J gene TRBJ2-7; D is possibly TRBD1 (6 bases). The CDR3 is made up of 13 amino acids. V lost 6 bases and J lost 2, with 11 bases in between. Germline V gives CDR1 MDHEN, CDR2 SYDVKM. CDR3 in amino acids: CASRTGGPYEQYF. The DNA of the CDR3 is TGTGCCAGCAGGACAGGCGGGCCCTACGAGCAGTACTTC. Full variable domain (rest looked up from reference TRBV28 and TRBJ2-7): DVKVTQSSRYLVKRTGEKVFLECVQDMDHENMFWYRQDPGLGLRLIYFSYDVKMKEKGDIPEGYSVSREKKERFSLILESASTNQTSMYLCASRTGGPYEQYFGPGTRLTVT.

J is TRBJ1-5 and V is TRBV20-1; no firm D call. Germline CDR1 is DFQATT and CDR2 is SNEGSKA (reference sequence). V was cut by 1 base and J by 10 bases, with 14 bases left in between. The CDR3 spans 13 residues. The CDR3 DNA sequence: TGCAGTGCTAGAGGGGTGGAGATGGGCCCCCAGCATTTT. Protein sequence: CSARGVEMGPQHF.

This clonotype was seen repeatedly, ten times or more. This chain connects TRBV12-3 or TRBV12-4 to TRBJ2-1, with D unclear. V was cut by 6 bases and J by 0 bases, with 9 bases left in between. The CDR3 is made up of 14 amino acids. The CDR3 DNA sequence: TGTGCCAGCAGCCACTTGAGCTCCTACAATGAGCAGTTCTTC. Protein product: CASSHLSSYNEQFF.

Many counts were recorded for this clonotype. J is TRBJ2-1 and V is TRBV5-1, with a weak D call TRBD1 (6 bases). Trimming cost V 4 bases and J 10 bases, with 12 bases left between them. This CDR3 has 12 amino acids. CDR1 is SGHRS and CDR2 is YFSETQ in the germline V gene. CDR3 region: CASSAQGLEQFF. DNA for the CDR3: TGCGCCAGCAGCGCGCAGGGGTTAGAGCAGTTCTTC.

The CDR3 sequence is CASSSSASGDDSYNEQFF. CDR3 nucleotide sequence: TGCGCCAGCAGCTCGAGCGCTAGCGGGGACGACTCCTACAATGAGCAGTTCTTC. The chain carries TRBV5-1 and TRBJ2-1, with 9 bases that match TRBD2. The trim removed 3 bases at V and 0 bases at J, leaving 10 bases unmatched. Germline-derived CDR1 and CDR2 are SGHRS and YFSETQ. There are 18 residues in the CDR3.

The chain employs TRBV27 and TRBJ2-7; 9 bases are a match to TRBD2. Germline CDR1 MNHEY, CDR2 SMNVEV (reference sequence). The ends lost 5 bases at V and 4 bases at J; junction bases unmatched: 6. The CDR3 has 14 residues. CDR3 sequence reads: CASSDHSGSYEQYF. In DNA form, the CDR3 reads TGTGCCAGCAGTGACCATAGCGGGAGTTACGAGCAGTACTTC.